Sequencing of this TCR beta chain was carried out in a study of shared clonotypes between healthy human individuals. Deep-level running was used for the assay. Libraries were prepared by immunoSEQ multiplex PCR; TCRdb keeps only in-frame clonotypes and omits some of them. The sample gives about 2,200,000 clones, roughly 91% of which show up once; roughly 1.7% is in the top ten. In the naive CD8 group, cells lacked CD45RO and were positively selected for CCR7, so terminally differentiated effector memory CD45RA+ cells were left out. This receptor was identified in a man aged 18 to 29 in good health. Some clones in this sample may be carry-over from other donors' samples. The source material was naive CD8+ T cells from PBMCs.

CDR3 loop: CASSYRPLWSYNEQFF. The CDR3 coding sequence is TGTGCCAGCAGCTATCGTCCCCTTTGGTCCTACAATGAGCAGTTCTTC. V and J are TRBV5-6 and TRBJ2-1; no clear D. The germline V gene encodes CDR1 SGHDT and CDR2 YYEEEE. Between the trimmed V and J ends, which lost 3 bases and 1 base, there was a span of 14 bases. The CDR3 runs to 16 residues.